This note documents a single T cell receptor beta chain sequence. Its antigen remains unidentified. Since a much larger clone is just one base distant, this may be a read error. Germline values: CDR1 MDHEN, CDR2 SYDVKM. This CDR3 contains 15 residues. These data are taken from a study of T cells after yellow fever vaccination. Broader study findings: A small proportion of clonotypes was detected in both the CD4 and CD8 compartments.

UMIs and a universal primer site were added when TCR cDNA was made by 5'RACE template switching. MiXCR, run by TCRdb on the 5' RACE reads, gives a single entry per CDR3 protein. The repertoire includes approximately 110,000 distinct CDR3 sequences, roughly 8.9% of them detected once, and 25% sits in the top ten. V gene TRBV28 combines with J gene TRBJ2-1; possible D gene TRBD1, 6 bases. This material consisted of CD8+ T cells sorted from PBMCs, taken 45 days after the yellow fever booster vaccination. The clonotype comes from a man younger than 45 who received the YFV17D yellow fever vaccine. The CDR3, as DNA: TGTGCCAGCAGGGAAACAGGGCCCCTCTACAGTGAGCAGTTCTTC. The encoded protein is CASRETGPLYSEQFF.